This TCR beta chain was sequenced in a study of T-cell memory formation after mild COVID-19. Study at large: TCR clusters largely stayed donor specific.

This clonotype was observed a few times. What it binds is unknown. In TCRdb, the 5' RACE reads were re-called with MiXCR into one record per CDR3 protein. The sample includes about 400,000 distinct CDR3 sequences, approximately 14% of them seen just once. Per germline, CDR1 DFQATT and CDR2 SNEGSKA (reference sequence). Trimming stripped 3 bases from V and 12 bases from J, with 15 bases between. This CDR3 is 11 amino acids long. Study-wide results and caveats: For contracting clones, CD4+ ones sat mainly in CM and EM, CD8+ in EMRA. SARS-CoV-2 specificity was not confirmed for second-wave clones peaking on day 37.

The chain has TRBV20-1 and TRBJ2-7; possible D gene TRBD2, 6 bases. The sequencing sample was made of PBMCs or a T cell subset sorted from them (not recorded which). The source of this sequence is a man aged 18 to 30 who had mild COVID-19 (a few samples of this study predate the infection). Cell type and time point are not known. The CDR3 reads CSASVAGGRYF. CDR3 DNA: TGCAGTGCTAGTGTGGCCGGGGGTCGGTACTTC.